This T cell receptor beta chain was captured in a study of cytomegalovirus exposure and HLA in healthy donors. Germline-derived CDR1 and CDR2 are MNHNY and SVGAGI (reference sequence). Losses at the gene ends were 0 bases for V and 8 bases for J; bases not matched to a gene: 2. There are 13 residues in the CDR3. This clone was seen a single time. Its antigen remains unknown. General observations from the study: The study labeled more than 150 TCR beta chains cytomegalovirus-associated. Another analysis was done later, and it associated approximately 18,000 TCR beta sequences with HLA alleles at 0.05 false discovery rate. Some public TCRs appeared in many individuals, while most sequences were rare. Reports described diagnosis of cytomegalovirus status by the classifier as highly specific and sensitive.

The PCR was carried out with 60 Vbeta primers and 13 Jbeta primers. Libraries were prepared by immunoSEQ multiplex PCR; TCRdb keeps only in-frame clonotypes and omits some of them. Seen here are some 130,000 clones, about 78% observed once, and the top ten hold 1.4% to 1.5%. The source of this sequence is a female donor in good health and CMV-seronegative. The chain recombines TRBV6-6 with TRBJ1-2; TRBD1 agrees at 8 bases. The sample taken for sequencing was PBMCs. CDR3 amino acids: CASSYSTGDGYTF. CDR3 nucleotide sequence: TGTGCCAGCAGTTACTCGACAGGGGACGGCTACACCTTC.